The 20 T cell receptor beta chains listed next were all sequenced from one sample in a study of T cells after yellow fever vaccination. TCRdb independently ran MiXCR on the 5' RACE reads; one entry per CDR3 protein. The sample includes some 400,000 distinct CDR3 sequences, approximately 5.7% of them seen just once. The sample here was PBMCs, taken 5 days after the yellow fever booster vaccination. These receptors were taken from a man aged 30 to 45 who received the YFV17D yellow fever vaccine.

This clonotype was observed a few times. V gene TRBV7-8 combines with J gene TRBJ2-3, with D possibly TRBD1 on 6 matching bases. The ends were cut back, 5 bases at V and 10 bases at J, with 22 bases in the middle. This CDR3 has 15 residues. Germline V CDR1 and CDR2: SGHVS, FQNEAQ. The CDR3: CASSPPGRGTLSQYF. The CDR3 DNA reads TGTGCCAGCAGCCCTCCGGGCAGGGGAACATTGTCGCAGTATTTT.

V gene TRBV10-2 combines with J gene TRBJ2-5; maybe TRBD1 (6 bases). The CDR3 loop spans 14 amino acids. Deletions cut 8 bases from V and 5 bases from J, with 18 bases between. Per the germline V gene, CDR1 is WSHSY and CDR2 is SAAADI. The CDR3: CASQPTGSEETQYF. The DNA of the CDR3 is TGCGCCAGCCAGCCTACAGGGTCAGAGGAGACCCAGTACTTC.

This clonotype was found many times. This chain joins TRBV4-2 and TRBJ2-1, with 13 bases aligning to TRBD2. The CDR3 spans 15 residues. Germline loops: CDR1 LGHNA, CDR2 YNFKEQ. Losses at the gene ends were 0 bases for V and 12 bases for J; bases not matched to a gene: 5. CDR3 region: CASSQDRTSGRLQFF. CDR3 sequence (DNA): TGTGCCAGCAGCCAAGACAGGACTAGCGGGAGATTGCAGTTCTTC.

This clonotype was detected many times. The chain couples TRBV29-1 to TRBJ2-1; TRBD2 aligns across 14 bases. V dropped 4 bases and J dropped 9; count of bases not matched to a gene: 14. Germline CDR1 SQVTM, CDR2 ANQGSEA. This CDR3 has 17 amino acids. The CDR3 loop is CSVGGLAGGHFWGEQFF. The CDR3 nucleotides are TGCAGCGTTGGCGGACTAGCGGGAGGCCACTTCTGGGGTGAGCAGTTCTTC.

In this sample, this clonotype turned up many times. The CDR3: CASSLKTGPGETQYF. The CDR3 nucleotides are TGCGCCAGCAGCTTAAAGACAGGGCCGGGAGAGACCCAGTACTTC. The gene calls are TRBV5-1 and TRBJ2-5; 7 bases match TRBD1. The CDR3 length is 15 residues. Germline CDR1 reads SGHRS; CDR2 reads YFSETQ. V lost 2 bases and J lost 4; bases outside the gene matches: 8.

The genes are TRBV28 and TRBJ2-7; 7 bases line up with TRBD2. The CDR3 covers 15 residues. Germline V gene lookup returns CDR1 MDHEN and CDR2 SYDVKM. Trimming took 11 bases from V and 1 from J; bases not matched to a gene: 14. CDR3 DNA: TGTGCCGGCACCACCTCCGGCGGGGGATCCTACGAGCAGTACTTC. Amino acids: CAGTTSGGGSYEQYF. Full variable domain (outside the CDR3, taken from reference TRBV28 and TRBJ2-7): DVKVTQSSRYLVKRTGEKVFLECVQDMDHENMFWYRQDPGLGLRLIYFSYDVKMKEKGDIPEGYSVSREKKERFSLILESASTNQTSMYLCAGTTSGGGSYEQYFGPGTRLTVT.

The table lists this clonotype with many counts. V usage is TRBV7-9 and J usage is TRBJ2-7, with 8 bases that match TRBD2. This CDR3 is built from 14 residues. V dropped 5 bases and J dropped 5; count of bases not matched to a gene: 8. Germline loops: CDR1 SEHNR, CDR2 FQNEAQ (reference sequence). This CDR3 is CASSPRGGLNEQYF. DNA for the CDR3: TGTGCCAGCAGCCCACGGGGGGGGCTCAACGAGCAGTACTTC.

A few counts support this clonotype. The chain is built from TRBV2 and TRBJ2-3; 7 nucleotides match TRBD2. V trimming: 2 bases; J trimming: 1 base; junction bases outside the gene matches: 9. The CDR3 totals 17 residues. Germline V lookup: CDR1 SNHLY, CDR2 FYNNEI. This chain's CDR3 is CASSERERGPGTDTQYF. CDR3 bases: TGTGCCAGCAGTGAAAGGGAGCGGGGCCCAGGCACAGATACGCAGTATTTT.

This clonotype was seen only a few times. The chain has TRBV4-3 and TRBJ1-1; a possible D gene is TRBD1 (5 bases). The CDR3 is 13 amino acids. V lost 9 bases and J 5 bases, leaving 16 bases between the germline ends. CDR1 and CDR2 from the germline V gene are LGHNA and YSLEER. CDR3 nucleotide sequence: TGCGCCAGTTCTACTCCCGGGGGAACTGAAGCTTTCTTT. It translates to CASSTPGGTEAFF.

The chain couples TRBV30 to TRBJ2-2, with TRBD2 as a possible D gene (6 bases). CDR1 is GTSNPN and CDR2 is SVGIG in the germline V gene (reference sequence). The CDR3 loop spans 13 amino acids. CDR3 amino acids: CVFLAENTGELFF. In nucleotides, the CDR3 is TGTGTTTTCTTAGCGGAGAACACCGGGGAGCTGTTTTTT.

The gene calls are TRBV21-1 and TRBJ2-7; the table's D gene call, TRBD1, was not cross checked with the DNA. TRBV21-1 is marked as a pseudogene. CDR3 length: 15 residues. DNA of the CDR3: TGTGCCAGCAGCAAATATCCGCCCCCGGCACGTGCCCAGTACTTC. As protein: CASSKYPPPARAQYF.

This clonotype was observed at least ten times. The gene calls are TRBV20-1 and TRBJ2-7; TRBD2 agrees at 14 bases. The CDR3 extends over 15 amino acids. CDR1 DFQATT and CDR2 SNEGSKA come from the germline V gene (reference sequence). V shed 6 bases and J 7 bases; nucleotides not matched to a gene: 11. The CDR3 bases are TGCAGTGCGGCGGAAACCGGGACTAGCGGGAGAGAGCAGTACTTC. This codes for CSAAETGTSGREQYF.

In its sample, this clonotype was seen a few times. The V gene is TRBV5-5, the J gene TRBJ2-7; TRBD1 matches at 10 bases. Losses at the gene ends were 10 bases for V and 5 bases for J; bases not matched to a gene: 15. This CDR3 comprises 15 residues. The V gene's germline CDR1 is SGHKS and CDR2 YYEKEE (reference sequence). The CDR3 sequence: CAWDHRDRGGNEQYF. CDR3 nucleotides: TGTGCCTGGGACCACCGGGACAGGGGAGGGAACGAGCAGTACTTC.

In its sample, this clonotype was seen many times. The chain has TRBV5-6 and TRBJ2-2, with TRBD1 matching 7 bases. This CDR3 contains 15 residues. J lost 2 bases, V lost 2 bases, and 3 bases had no gene match. Germline-derived CDR1 and CDR2 are SGHDT and YYEEEE. The CDR3 here is CASSFWDRNTGELFF. In DNA form, the CDR3 reads TGTGCCAGCAGCTTTTGGGACAGAAACACCGGGGAGCTGTTTTTT.

The chain carries TRBV18 and TRBJ2-3; TRBD2 matches at 14 bases. In germline, CDR1 is KGHSH, CDR2 LQKENI. CDR3 length equals 16 residues. After removal of 5 bases from V and 6 bases from J, the junction contained 7 bases not matched to a gene. The CDR3 nucleotides are TGTGCCAGCTCATCGACTAGCGGGAGGGCCTCCGATACGCAGTATTTT. Amino acids: CASSSTSGRASDTQYF.

This chain connects TRBV3-1 to TRBJ2-1; 8 bases are shared with TRBD2. The CDR3 totals 17 residues. Trimming removed 3 bases from V and 3 bases from J; junction bases left unmatched: 10. CDR1 and CDR2 (germline): LGHDT, YNNKEL (reference sequence). The CDR3 loop reads CASSHAGGSGSYNEQFF. The CDR3 coding sequence is TGTGCCAGCAGCCACGCTGGGGGAAGCGGGAGCTACAATGAGCAGTTCTTC.

The sample holds a few counts of this clonotype. The gene calls are TRBV12-3 or TRBV12-4 and TRBJ2-3; D perhaps matches TRBD2 (5 bases). The CDR3 consists of 16 residues. Between the trimmed V and J ends, which lost 6 bases and 0 bases, there was a span of 16 bases. The CDR3 region has the DNA TGTGCCAGCAGGGGAGAGAGGTCTCTGAGCACAGATACGCAGTATTTT. As protein: CASRGERSLSTDTQYF.

Many counts were recorded for this clonotype. CDR3 region: CASGRGSTEAFF. The CDR3 DNA sequence: TGTGCCAGCGGTAGGGGGAGTACTGAAGCTTTCTTT. The chain combines TRBV7-9 with TRBJ1-1, with D maybe TRBD1 (6 bases). The V end lost 8 bases, the J end lost 5 bases, and 12 bases lay between the germline ends. Germline V CDR1 and CDR2: SEHNR, FQNEAQ (reference sequence). The CDR3 is made up of 12 amino acids. Full variable domain (remainder filled in from reference TRBV7-9 and TRBJ1-1): DTGVSQNPRHKITKRGQNVTFRCDPISEHNRLYWYRQTLGQGPEFLTYFQNEAQLEKSRLLSDRFSAERPKGSFSTLEIQRTEQGDSAMYLCASGRGSTEAFFGQGTRLTVV.

This clonotype was recorded a few times. The chain joins TRBV20-1 to TRBJ1-4; maybe TRBD1 (5 bases). There are 13 residues in the CDR3. Trimming removed 3 bases at V and 8 bases at J, with 13 bases between. The germline CDR1 and CDR2 sequences are DFQATT and SNEGSKA (reference sequence). The CDR3 is CSARMGTGEKLFF. CDR3 nucleotide sequence: TGCAGTGCTAGGATGGGGACGGGGGAAAAACTGTTTTTT.

The gene calls are TRBV19 and TRBJ2-1, with 7 bases matching TRBD2. CDR3 length: 14 amino acids. V was clipped by 7 bases and J by 7 bases; unmatched bases: 10. Germline V gene data show CDR1 as LNHDA and CDR2 as SQIVND (reference sequence). CDR3 coding DNA: TGTGCCAGTAAGGAAGCGGGATACGTAAATGAGCAGTTCTTC. Its translation is CASKEAGYVNEQFF.